This T cell receptor beta chain is from a study of Ad26.COV2.S vaccination and SARS-CoV-2 variants. Study overall: Once or twice, 56 days apart, Ad26.COV2.S was delivered intramuscularly.

Treatment in this sample: roughly 20 received Ad26.COV2.S at low or high dose, single or two shots; 5 received placebo; per-sample allocation not given. Sampling was performed 63 days after the first vaccine or placebo injection. Adults aged 18-55 years in Boston included the donor. The data were produced by immunoSEQ multiplex PCR, yet TCRdb's version contains in-frame clones alone and is incomplete. The sample lists a few hundred thousand clones, around 90% seen once, with 12% in the top ten. The V end lost 8 bases, the J end lost 4 bases, and 13 bases lay between the germline ends. The CDR3 is 13 residues long. Regarding the study as a whole: It was found that vaccine and placebo recipients had similar non-spike TCR breadth.

Of note for this clone: Its antigen is not known.

The material sequenced was peripheral blood, taken in a trial of Ad26.COV2.S vaccine versus placebo. This chain uses TRBV12-3 or TRBV12-4 with TRBJ2-3; D is ambiguous. The clonotype was recovered from a person aged 18 to 65 who received the Ad26.COV2.S COVID-19 vaccine or a placebo. This CDR3 is CASLTPGADTQYF. The CDR3 coding sequence is TGTGCCAGCTTGACACCTGGGGCAGATACGCAGTATTTT.